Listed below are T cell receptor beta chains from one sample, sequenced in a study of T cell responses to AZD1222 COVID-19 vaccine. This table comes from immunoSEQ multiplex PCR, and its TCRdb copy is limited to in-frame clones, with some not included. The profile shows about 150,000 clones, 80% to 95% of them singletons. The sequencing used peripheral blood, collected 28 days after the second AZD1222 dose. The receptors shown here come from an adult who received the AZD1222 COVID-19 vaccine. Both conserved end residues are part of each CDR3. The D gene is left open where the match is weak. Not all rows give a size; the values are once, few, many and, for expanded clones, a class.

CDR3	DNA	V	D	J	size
CASRASFSGNTIYF	TGTGCCAGCAGAGCAAGTTTCTCTGGAAACACCATATATTTT	TRBV27	-	TRBJ1-3	once
CASSASGRTRDTQYF	TGTGCCAGCAGTGCTAGCGGGAGGACTAGAGATACGCAGTATTTT	TRBV28	TRBD2	TRBJ2-3	-
CASRPGRAGYNEQFF	TGTGCCAGCAGGCCCGGGAGAGCAGGTTACAATGAGCAGTTCTTC	TRBV7-8	-	TRBJ2-1	many
CASSLSRGRNSPLHF	TGTGCCAGCAGTTTATCGAGGGGGCGTAATTCACCCCTCCACTTT	TRBV27	TRBD1	TRBJ1-6	-
CASSNAGGPNTDTQYF	TGTGCCAGTAGTAATGCGGGAGGGCCTAACACAGATACGCAGTATTTT	TRBV19	TRBD2	TRBJ2-3	-
CASSYLTGTYEQYF	TGTGCCAGCAGTTATTTGACAGGCACCTACGAGCAGTACTTC	TRBV6-5	-	TRBJ2-7	-
CARSFEAAETQYF	TGTGCCAGAAGCTTTGAGGCCGCGGAGACCCAGTACTTC	TRBV5-3	-	TRBJ2-5	-
CASGRLAIEQYF	TGTGCCAGCGGGCGACTAGCGATCGAGCAGTACTTC	TRBV6-5	TRBD2	TRBJ2-7	-
CASSQSEQHSYNEQFF	TGCGCCAGCAGCCAATCTGAGCAACACTCCTACAATGAGCAGTTCTTC	TRBV4-1	-	TRBJ2-1	-
CASSPSGGRTDTQYF	TGTGCCAGCAGTCCCAGCGGGGGCCGCACAGATACGCAGTATTTT	TRBV7-3	TRBD2	TRBJ2-3	once
CASSQGGRAINQPQHF	TGCGCCAGCAGCCAAGGGGGGAGGGCAATCAATCAGCCCCAGCATTTT	TRBV4-1	-	TRBJ1-5	-
CASSSVGRDTGELFF	TGTGCCAGCAGTTCGGTTGGGAGAGACACCGGGGAGCTGTTTTTT	TRBV28	-	TRBJ2-2	-
CASSQDGNYEQYF	TGTGCCAGCAGCCAGGACGGAAACTACGAGCAGTACTTC	TRBV7-3	-	TRBJ2-7	-
CASSYQGLVTEAFF	TGCGCCAGCAGCTATCAGGGGCTAGTGACTGAAGCTTTCTTT	TRBV5-1	-	TRBJ1-1	-
CASTRYNEQFF	TGTGCCAGCACACGCTACAATGAGCAGTTCTTC	TRBV25-1	-	TRBJ2-1	-
CASSQDPAGSRNTEAFF	TGCGCCAGCAGCCAAGATCCGGCAGGGTCCCGGAACACTGAAGCTTTCTTT	TRBV4-3	-	TRBJ1-1	-
CASSYEPADTQYF	TGTGCCAGCAGTTACGAGCCTGCAGATACGCAGTATTTT	TRBV6-5	-	TRBJ2-3	-
CASSSDRDRVTDTQYF	TGTGCCAGCAGCTCCGACCGGGACAGGGTGACAGATACGCAGTATTTT	TRBV7-9	TRBD1	TRBJ2-3	-
CASRTHGGSYGYTF	TGTGCCAGCAGAACACATGGGGGGAGCTATGGCTACACCTTC	TRBV28	-	TRBJ1-2	-
CASSQVSGYNQPQHF	TGCGCCAGCAGCCAAGTAAGTGGGTACAATCAGCCCCAGCATTTT	TRBV4-1	-	TRBJ1-5	-
CATSRPHRGRPQVYEQFF	TGTGCCACCAGCAGACCTCACCGGGGACGCCCCCAGGTGTATGAGCAGTTCTTC	TRBV15	-	TRBJ2-1	-
CASSREERNNEQFF	TGCGCCAGCAGCAGAGAGGAGAGAAACAATGAGCAGTTCTTC	TRBV4-1	-	TRBJ2-1	-
CASSRDRGVRELFF	TGTGCCAGCAGTCGGGACAGGGGAGTCCGGGAGCTGTTTTTT	TRBV27	TRBD1	TRBJ2-2	-
CASSSGPGYYNEQFF	TGTGCCAGCAGCTCCGGCCCGGGTTATTACAATGAGCAGTTCTTC	TRBV5-4	-	TRBJ2-1	-
CASTYQGQGDNSPLHF	TGTGCCAGCACTTACCAAGGGCAGGGCGACAATTCACCCCTCCACTTT	TRBV13	-	TRBJ1-6	-
CASSLALAGAYNEQFF	TGTGCCAGCAGCTTAGCGTTAGCGGGAGCCTACAATGAGCAGTTCTTC	TRBV7-9	TRBD2	TRBJ2-1	-
CASSLSQANSNQPQHF	TGTGCCAGCAGCTTGAGTCAGGCCAATAGCAATCAGCCCCAGCATTTT	TRBV5-8	-	TRBJ1-5	-
CASSLERGGELFF	TGTGCCAGCAGCTTAGAAAGGGGGGGTGAGCTGTTTTTT	TRBV11-3	-	TRBJ2-2	-
CASSLLEAPNSYNSPLHF	TGTGCCAGCAGCTTGTTGGAGGCTCCAAACTCCTATAATTCACCCCTCCACTTT	TRBV5-6	-	TRBJ1-6	-
CASSGAGTNYGYTF	TGTGCCAGCAGTGGGGCAGGGACGAACTATGGCTACACCTTC	TRBV2	-	TRBJ1-2	many
CASTGQEGEKLFF	TGCGCCAGTACTGGACAGGAAGGGGAAAAACTGTTTTTT	TRBV5-1	TRBD1	TRBJ1-4	-
CASRFTRQPPTEAFF	TGTGCCAGCAGATTCACGAGACAGCCGCCCACTGAAGCTTTCTTT	TRBV2	-	TRBJ1-1	few
CASSPQWTGRETQYF	TGTGCCAGTAGTCCCCAGTGGACAGGGCGGGAGACCCAGTACTTC	TRBV19	TRBD1	TRBJ2-5	-
CAISEPVGSGANVLTF	TGTGCCATCAGTGAGCCCGTGGGTTCGGGGGCCAACGTCCTGACTTTC	TRBV10-3	-	TRBJ2-6	-
CASGLVVLAVVNEQFF	TGTGCTAGTGGTTTGGTAGTACTAGCGGTAGTCAATGAGCAGTTCTTC	TRBV12-5	TRBD2	TRBJ2-1	once
CASSLVLNTIYF	TGTGCCAGCAGCTTAGTGTTAAACACCATATATTTT	TRBV7-2	-	TRBJ1-3	-
CASSLETSKDEKLFF	TGTGCCAGCAGTTTAGAGACATCTAAGGATGAAAAACTGTTTTTT	TRBV28	-	TRBJ1-4	-
CASSFGQESYGYTF	TGCGCCAGCAGCTTCGGGCAGGAAAGCTATGGCTACACCTTC	TRBV5-1	-	TRBJ1-2	-
CASSRGLKLGVGAAGSYEQYF	TGTGCCAGCAGTCGCGGCCTGAAGCTCGGGGTGGGGGCAGCGGGCTCCTACGAGCAGTACTTC	TRBV28	-	TRBJ2-7	-
CASSPRVTNEQFF	TGTGCCAGCTCACCGAGGGTAACCAATGAGCAGTTCTTC	TRBV18	-	TRBJ2-1	few